Shown below are 17 T cell receptor beta chains from a single sample sequenced in a study of blood T cell repertoires in COVID-19. Assay: immunoSEQ multiplex PCR; the TCRdb copy retains only in-frame clones and omits some. Of around 98,000 clones listed, roughly 84% were seen once; the top ten hold about 18%. Material: peripheral blood. The origin of the receptors is a woman in her sixties with acute or convalescent COVID-19.

This clone was found a few times. The chain combines TRBV5-1 with TRBJ2-1, with D tentatively TRBD2 (6 bases). The CDR3 has 18 amino acids. Germline values: CDR1 SGHRS, CDR2 YFSETQ. V was trimmed by 0 bases and J by 6 bases, leaving 22 bases between them. The CDR3, as DNA: TGCGCCAGCAGCTTGGTCTCCCCGACTTCTAGCGCTCCCAATGAGCAGTTCTTC. It encodes CASSLVSPTSSAPNEQFF.

This chain uses TRBV7-3 with TRBJ1-1, with unresolved D. The CDR3 totals 13 residues. Trimming removed 2 bases from V and 6 bases from J, with 10 bases in between. The V gene's germline CDR1 is SGHTA and CDR2 FQGTGA. The CDR3 spells CASSLHAGAEAFF. CDR3 DNA: TGTGCCAGCAGCTTACACGCGGGCGCTGAAGCTTTCTTT.

V usage is TRBV7-6 and J usage is TRBJ2-7, with D possibly matching TRBD1 (6 bases). The CDR3 has 15 amino acids. Trimming took 1 base from V and 6 from J, leaving 16 bases between them. In germline, CDR1 is SGHVS, CDR2 FNYEAQ. The CDR3 protein is CASSLEGNLRGEQYF. The CDR3 DNA is TGTGCCAGCAGCTTAGAGGGGAACCTCAGGGGCGAGCAGTACTTC.

The chain uses TRBV5-4 and TRBJ1-2, with 9 bases that match TRBD1. Per germline, CDR1 SGHNT and CDR2 YYREEE (reference sequence). CDR3 size: 14 residues. V trimming: 4 bases; J trimming: 8 bases; junction bases outside the gene matches: 9. In DNA form, the CDR3 reads TGTGCCAGCAGCCCGGCACAGGGGGCAGGGGGCTACACCTTC. This translates into CASSPAQGAGGYTF.

This chain uses TRBV3-1 (or the pseudogene TRBV3-2) with TRBJ1-5; no definite D call. V gave up 1 base and J gave up 4 bases, with 8 bases separating them. The CDR3 totals 14 residues. Germline V gene lookup returns CDR1 LGHDT and CDR2 YNNKEL (reference sequence). The CDR3 sequence: CASSQASGNQPQHF. The CDR3 DNA sequence: TGTGCCAGCAGCCAAGCGTCGGGGAATCAGCCCCAGCATTTT.

The V gene is TRBV5-1, the J gene TRBJ2-5; tentatively, D is TRBD1 (6 bases). V dropped 3 bases and J dropped 3 bases, with 9 bases sitting between them. The CDR3 length is 13 residues. From germline, CDR1 is SGHRS and CDR2 YFSETQ. The CDR3: CASSSRTEETQYF. For the CDR3, the DNA is TGCGCCAGCAGCTCCCGGACAGAAGAGACCCAGTACTTC.

The rearrangement links TRBV5-1 to TRBJ2-3; 12 bases agree with TRBD2. V shed 2 bases and J 1 base; nucleotides not matched to a gene: 2. Per germline, CDR1 SGHRS and CDR2 YFSETQ. The CDR3 runs to 16 residues. The CDR3 DNA follows: TGCGCCAGCAGCTTAGGACTAGCGGGACGCACAGATACGCAGTATTTT. It translates to CASSLGLAGRTDTQYF.

The CDR3 DNA reads TGTGCCAGCAGCTCGGACCCGGGACAGGGATTGAATCAGCCCCAGCATTTT. Protein product: CASSSDPGQGLNQPQHF. This chain joins TRBV7-9 and TRBJ1-5; 9 bases fit TRBD1. CDR1 is SEHNR, CDR2 FQNEAQ, per germline (reference sequence). The CDR3 is made up of 17 amino acids. The V gene end was trimmed by 4 bases and the J gene end by 4 bases; junction bases not matched to a gene: 11. The full variable domain, in which reference TRBV7-9 and TRBJ1-5 provide the parts outside the CDR3, is DTGVSQNPRHKITKRGQNVTFRCDPISEHNRLYWYRQTLGQGPEFLTYFQNEAQLEKSRLLSDRFSAERPKGSFSTLEIQRTEQGDSAMYLCASSSDPGQGLNQPQHFGDGTRLSIL.

V and J are TRBV6-5 and TRBJ1-1; a possible D gene is TRBD1 (5 bases). This CDR3 has 12 amino acids. Trimming left V 2 bases short and J 8 bases short, with 9 bases between. Looked up from germline, CDR1 is MNHEY and CDR2 is SVGAGI. CDR3 region: CASSYPGGEAFF. CDR3 nucleotide sequence: TGTGCCAGCAGTTACCCGGGGGGAGAAGCTTTCTTT.

V and J are TRBV7-2 and TRBJ2-5, with 8 bases fitting TRBD1. V lost 1 base, J lost 6 bases, and 7 bases stayed unmatched. CDR3 length equals 15 residues. Germline V gene data show CDR1 as SGHTA and CDR2 as FQGNSA. The CDR3 DNA reads as TGTGCCAGCAGCTTAGGGACAGGGCTAGGAAAGACCCAGTACTTC. Encoded protein: CASSLGTGLGKTQYF.

The chain employs TRBV30 and TRBJ1-1, with D tentatively TRBD1 (5 bases). V dropped 8 bases and J dropped 1 base, with 8 bases sitting between them. The CDR3 spans 11 residues. CDR1 is GTSNPN, CDR2 SVGIG, per germline (reference sequence). CDR3 loop: CAQDRNTEAFF. The CDR3 nucleotides are TGTGCCCAAGACAGGAACACTGAAGCTTTCTTT.

This clone appeared a few times. The chain joins TRBV19 to TRBJ2-5; D perhaps matches TRBD1 (6 bases). Germline V CDR1 and CDR2: LNHDA, SQIVND (reference sequence). CDR3 length: 15 residues. With 0 bases removed from V and 0 bases from J, the gap between germline ends came to 8 bases. The CDR3 coding sequence is TGTGCCAGTAGTATAGAGGGACATAACCAAGAGACCCAGTACTTC. Translation gives CASSIEGHNQETQYF.

This clone was detected a few times. V usage is TRBV10-2 and J usage is TRBJ1-5; 8 bases are a match to TRBD1. Per the germline V gene, CDR1 is WSHSY and CDR2 is SAAADI. This CDR3 spans 16 amino acids. J gave up 1 base and V 0 bases, and 2 bases lay outside the gene matches. CDR3 amino acids: CASSESTGASNQPQHF. In nucleotides, the CDR3 is TGCGCCAGCAGTGAGTCGACAGGGGCCAGCAATCAGCCCCAGCATTTT.

This clone was observed a handful of times. The chain has TRBV19 and TRBJ1-6, with 8 bases aligning to TRBD1. CDR1 and CDR2 (germline): LNHDA, SQIVND (reference sequence). This CDR3 spans 14 amino acids. V lost 6 bases to trimming and J lost 3 bases; unmatched junction nucleotides: 1. CDR3 residues: CASRQGGYNSPLHF. CDR3 in DNA: TGTGCCAGTAGACAGGGGGGCTATAATTCACCCCTCCACTTT. Combining the CDR3 with reference TRBV19 and TRBJ1-6 gives the whole variable domain DGGITQSPKYLFRKEGQNVTLSCEQNLNHDAMYWYRQDPGQGLRLIYYSQIVNDFQKGDIAEGYSVSREKKESFPLTVTSAQKNPTAFYLCASRQGGYNSPLHFGNGTRLTVT.

The chain carries TRBV19 and TRBJ2-2; possible D gene TRBD1, 5 bases. CDR3 length: 15 amino acids. Per the germline V gene, CDR1 is LNHDA and CDR2 is SQIVND (reference sequence). Trimming removed 3 bases at V and 1 base at J, with 9 bases between. The CDR3 DNA reads as TGTGCCAGTAGTATGGGTACAGGGAACACCGGGGAGCTGTTTTTT. Encoded protein: CASSMGTGNTGELFF.

The CDR3 loop reads CASSIEGVGRNQPQHF. Written as DNA, the CDR3 is TGTGCCAGTAGTATAGAAGGGGTCGGTCGCAATCAGCCCCAGCATTTT. V usage is TRBV19 and J usage is TRBJ1-5, with a tentative D call TRBD1 (5 bases). This CDR3 contains 16 residues. V lost 0 bases, J lost 2 bases, and 11 bases lay in between. Germline values: CDR1 LNHDA, CDR2 SQIVND (reference sequence).

The J gene is TRBJ1-5, the V gene TRBV5-6, with D perhaps matching TRBD1 (6 bases). CDR3 length: 16 amino acids. The germline gives CDR1 SGHDT, CDR2 YYEEEE. V dropped 0 bases and J dropped 3 bases, with 13 bases sitting between them. CDR3 in amino acids: CASSLGLNRDNQPQHF. The CDR3 nucleotides are TGTGCCAGCAGCTTGGGCCTAAACAGGGACAATCAGCCCCAGCATTTT.